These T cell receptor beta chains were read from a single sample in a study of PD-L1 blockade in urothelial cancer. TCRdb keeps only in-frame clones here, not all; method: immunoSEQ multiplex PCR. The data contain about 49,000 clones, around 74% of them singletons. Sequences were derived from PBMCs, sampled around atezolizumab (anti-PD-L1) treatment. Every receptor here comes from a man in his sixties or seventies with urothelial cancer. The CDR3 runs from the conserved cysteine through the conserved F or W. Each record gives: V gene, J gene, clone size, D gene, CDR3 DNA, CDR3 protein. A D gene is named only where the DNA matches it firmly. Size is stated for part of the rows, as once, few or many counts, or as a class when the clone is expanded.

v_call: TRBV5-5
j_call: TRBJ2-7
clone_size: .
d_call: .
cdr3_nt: TGTGCCAGCAGCGGGGGGCTAGCGGTAAAATACGAGCAGTACTTC
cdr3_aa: CASSGGLAVKYEQYF

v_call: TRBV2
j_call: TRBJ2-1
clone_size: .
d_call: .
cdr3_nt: TGTGCCAGCAACTTCTACAATGAGCAGTTCTTC
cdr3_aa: CASNFYNEQFF

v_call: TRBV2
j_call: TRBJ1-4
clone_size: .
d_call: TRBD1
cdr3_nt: TGTGCCAGCAGTAGCTTCACAGGGGTTGGGGAAAAACTGTTTTTT
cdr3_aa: CASSSFTGVGEKLFF

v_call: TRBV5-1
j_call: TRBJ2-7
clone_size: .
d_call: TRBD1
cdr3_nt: TGCGCCAGCAGCAGGAGCCGGGACAGGGTTGCCTACGAGCAGTACTTC
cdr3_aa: CASSRSRDRVAYEQYF

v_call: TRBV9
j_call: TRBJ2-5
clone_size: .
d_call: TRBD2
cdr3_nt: TGTGCCAGCAGCGCCCGGGGGGGACTAGCGGGAGTTACAGCACAAGAGACCCAGTACTTC
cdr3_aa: CASSARGGLAGVTAQETQYF

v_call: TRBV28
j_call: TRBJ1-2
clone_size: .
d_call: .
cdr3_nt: TGTGCCAGCGGTGGGGGGGGTCGGGGCTACACCTTC
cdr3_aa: CASGGGGRGYTF

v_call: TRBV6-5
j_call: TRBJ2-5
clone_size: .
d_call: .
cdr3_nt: TGTGCCAGCAGACTGGGCTTCTCAGGAGAGACCCAGTACTTC
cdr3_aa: CASRLGFSGETQYF

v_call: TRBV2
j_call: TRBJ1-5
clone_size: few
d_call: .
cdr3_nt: TGTGCCAGCAGTGGACAGTTTAGCAATCAGCCCCAGCATTTT
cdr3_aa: CASSGQFSNQPQHF

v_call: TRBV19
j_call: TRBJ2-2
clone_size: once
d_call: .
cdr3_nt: TGTGCCAGTAGCCCGCGGGGGCGGGAGCAGGACGGGGAGCTGTTTTTT
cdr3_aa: CASSPRGREQDGELFF

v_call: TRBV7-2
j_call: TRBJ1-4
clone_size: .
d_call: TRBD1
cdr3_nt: TGTGCCAGCAGCCCGGGACAGGGGGGGGAAAAACTGTTTTTT
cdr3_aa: CASSPGQGGEKLFF

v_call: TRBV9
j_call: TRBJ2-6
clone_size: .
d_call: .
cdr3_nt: TGTGCCAGCCGGGCAGGGACTTACTCTGGGGCCAACGTCCTGACTTTC
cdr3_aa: CASRAGTYSGANVLTF

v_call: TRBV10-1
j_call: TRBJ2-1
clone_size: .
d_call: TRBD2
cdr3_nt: TGCGCCAGCCCGACTAGCGGGACCAGCCGCTCCTACAATGAGCAGTTCTTC
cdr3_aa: CASPTSGTSRSYNEQFF

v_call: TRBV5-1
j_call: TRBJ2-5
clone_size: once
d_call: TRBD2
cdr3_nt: TGCGCCAGCAGCTCCCTCTGGGGGGGGAGGCAAGAGACCCAGTACTTC
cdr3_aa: CASSSLWGGRQETQYF

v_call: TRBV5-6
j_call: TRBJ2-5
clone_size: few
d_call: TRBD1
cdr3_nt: TGTGCCAGCAGCTCGGGGACAGGGGGCGGAGAGACCCAGTACTTC
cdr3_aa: CASSSGTGGGETQYF

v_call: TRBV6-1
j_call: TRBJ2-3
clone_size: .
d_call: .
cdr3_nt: TGTGCCAGCAGTGGGGCCGCCTCCACAGATACGCAGTATTTT
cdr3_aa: CASSGAASTDTQYF

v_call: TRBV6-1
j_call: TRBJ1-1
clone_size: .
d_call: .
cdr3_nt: TGTGCCAGCAGCCTACAGGGTCGAACTGAAGCTTTCTTT
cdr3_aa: CASSLQGRTEAFF

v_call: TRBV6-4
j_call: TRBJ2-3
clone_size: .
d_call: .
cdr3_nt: TGTGCCAGCAGTGACTCGAATGGGGCGCGGGATACGCAGTATTTT
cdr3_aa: CASSDSNGARDTQYF

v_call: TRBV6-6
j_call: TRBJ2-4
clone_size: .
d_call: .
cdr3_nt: TGTGCCAGCTCGGAACAGTCCAAAGCCAAAAACATTCAGTACTTC
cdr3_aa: CASSEQSKAKNIQYF

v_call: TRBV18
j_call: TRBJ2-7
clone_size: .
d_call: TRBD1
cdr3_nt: TGTGCCAGCTCAAATCCAGGGGGTTCCTACGAGCAGGACTTC
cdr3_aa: CASSNPGGSYEQDF

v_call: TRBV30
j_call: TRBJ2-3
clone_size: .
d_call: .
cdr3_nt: TGTGCCTCCTCCCCAACAGGGCCAGATACGCAGTATTTT
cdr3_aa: CASSPTGPDTQYF

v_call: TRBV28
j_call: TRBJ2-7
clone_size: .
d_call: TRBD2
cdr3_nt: TGTGCCAGCAGACCGGGACTAGACTACGAGCAGTACTTC
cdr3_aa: CASRPGLDYEQYF

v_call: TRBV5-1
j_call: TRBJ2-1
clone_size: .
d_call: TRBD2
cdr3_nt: TGCGCCAGCAGCGGGGGACTAGCGGTTAACAATGAGCAGTTCTTC
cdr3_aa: CASSGGLAVNNEQFF

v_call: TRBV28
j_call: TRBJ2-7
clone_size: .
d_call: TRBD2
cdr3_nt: TGTGCCAGCAGTCCGTATGGGACTAGCGGGAAGTACGAGCAGTACTTC
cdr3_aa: CASSPYGTSGKYEQYF

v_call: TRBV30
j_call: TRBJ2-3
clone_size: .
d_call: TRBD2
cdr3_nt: TGTGCCTGGAGCGCTAGCGGGAGGACAGATACGCAGTATTTT
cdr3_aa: CAWSASGRTDTQYF

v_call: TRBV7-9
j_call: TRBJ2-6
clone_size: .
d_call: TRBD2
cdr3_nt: TGTGCCAGCAGCTTAAGAGGGCTAGCGGGACCCCCTGGGGCCAACGTCCTGACTTTC
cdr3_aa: CASSLRGLAGPPGANVLTF

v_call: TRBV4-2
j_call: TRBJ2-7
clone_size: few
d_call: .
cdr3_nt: TGTGCCAGCAGCCAAGAGAGGGTCGCCTACGAGCAGTACTTC
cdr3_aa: CASSQERVAYEQYF

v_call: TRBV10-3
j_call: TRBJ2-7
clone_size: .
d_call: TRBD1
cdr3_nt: TGTGCCATCAGTGAGTCTTTTACAGGGGGCGTCGACGAGCAGTACTTC
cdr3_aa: CAISESFTGGVDEQYF

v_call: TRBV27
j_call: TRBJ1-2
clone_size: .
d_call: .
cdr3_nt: TGTGCCAGCAGTTTCACAGAAAACTATGGCTACACCTTC
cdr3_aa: CASSFTENYGYTF

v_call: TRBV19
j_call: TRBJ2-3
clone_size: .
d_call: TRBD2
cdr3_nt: TGTGCCAGTAGTATTACCCTAAGCGGGAAGGGCACAGATACGCAGTATTTT
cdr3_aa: CASSITLSGKGTDTQYF

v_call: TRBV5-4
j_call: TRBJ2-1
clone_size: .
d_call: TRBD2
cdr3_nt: TGTGCCAGCAGCTTGTCTAGCGGGCAGGCCTACAATGAGCAGTTCTTC
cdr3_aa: CASSLSSGQAYNEQFF